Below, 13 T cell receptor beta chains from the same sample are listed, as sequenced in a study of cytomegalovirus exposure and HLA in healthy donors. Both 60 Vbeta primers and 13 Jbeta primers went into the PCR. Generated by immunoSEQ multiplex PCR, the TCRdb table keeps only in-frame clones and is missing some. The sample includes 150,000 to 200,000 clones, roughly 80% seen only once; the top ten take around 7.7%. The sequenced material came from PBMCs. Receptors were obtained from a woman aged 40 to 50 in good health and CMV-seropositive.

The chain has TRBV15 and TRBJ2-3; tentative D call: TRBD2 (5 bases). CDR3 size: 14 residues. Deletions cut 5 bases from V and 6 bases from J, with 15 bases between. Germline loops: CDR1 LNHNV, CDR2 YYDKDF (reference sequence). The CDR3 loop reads CATSPLSGFDTQYF. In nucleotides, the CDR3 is TGTGCCACCAGCCCATTATCGGGGTTTGATACGCAGTATTTT.

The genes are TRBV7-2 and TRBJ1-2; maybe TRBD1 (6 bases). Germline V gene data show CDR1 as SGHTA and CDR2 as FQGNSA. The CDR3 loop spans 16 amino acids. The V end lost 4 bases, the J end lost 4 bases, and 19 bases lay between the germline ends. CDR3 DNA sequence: TGTGCCAGCAGCTCCCAGCGGGGGGGGCGTGTCTATGGCTACACCTTC. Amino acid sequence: CASSSQRGGRVYGYTF.

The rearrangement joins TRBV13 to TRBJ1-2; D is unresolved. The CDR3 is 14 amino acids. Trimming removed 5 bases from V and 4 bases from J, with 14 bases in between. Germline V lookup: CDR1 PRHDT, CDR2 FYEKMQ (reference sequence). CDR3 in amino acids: CASSPRLGSYGYTF. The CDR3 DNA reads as TGTGCCAGCAGCCCCCGGCTGGGGAGCTATGGCTACACCTTC.

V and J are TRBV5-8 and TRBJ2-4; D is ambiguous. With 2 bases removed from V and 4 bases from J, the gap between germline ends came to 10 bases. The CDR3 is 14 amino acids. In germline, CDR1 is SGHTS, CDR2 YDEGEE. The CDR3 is CASSFKQSKNIQYF. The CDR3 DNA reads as TGTGCCAGCAGCTTCAAACAGAGTAAAAACATTCAGTACTTC.

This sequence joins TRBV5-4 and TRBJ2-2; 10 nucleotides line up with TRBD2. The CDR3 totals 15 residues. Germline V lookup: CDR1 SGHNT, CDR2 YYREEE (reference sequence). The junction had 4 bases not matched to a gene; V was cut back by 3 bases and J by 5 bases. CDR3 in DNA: TGTGCCAGCAGCTCCGGACTAGCGGAGACCGGGGAGCTGTTTTTT. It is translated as CASSSGLAETGELFF.

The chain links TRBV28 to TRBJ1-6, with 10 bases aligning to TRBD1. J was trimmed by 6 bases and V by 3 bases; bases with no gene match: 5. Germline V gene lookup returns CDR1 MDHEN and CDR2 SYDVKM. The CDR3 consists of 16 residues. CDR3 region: CASSFPGTGVNSPLHF. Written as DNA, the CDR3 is TGTGCCAGCAGTTTTCCCGGGACAGGGGTTAATTCACCCCTCCACTTT.

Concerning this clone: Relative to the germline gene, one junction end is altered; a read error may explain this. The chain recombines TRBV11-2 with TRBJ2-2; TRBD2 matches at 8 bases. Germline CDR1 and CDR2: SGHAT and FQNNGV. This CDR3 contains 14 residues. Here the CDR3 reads CASRQISGIGELFF. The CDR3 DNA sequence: TGTGCCAGCAGACAAATTAGCGGGATCGGGGAGCTATTTTTT.

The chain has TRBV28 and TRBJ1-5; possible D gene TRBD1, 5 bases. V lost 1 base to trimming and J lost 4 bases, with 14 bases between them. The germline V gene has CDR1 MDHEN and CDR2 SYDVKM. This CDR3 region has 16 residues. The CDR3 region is CASSLLAGGTNQPQHF. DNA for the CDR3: TGTGCCAGCAGTTTATTAGCCGGGGGTACGAATCAGCCCCAGCATTTT.

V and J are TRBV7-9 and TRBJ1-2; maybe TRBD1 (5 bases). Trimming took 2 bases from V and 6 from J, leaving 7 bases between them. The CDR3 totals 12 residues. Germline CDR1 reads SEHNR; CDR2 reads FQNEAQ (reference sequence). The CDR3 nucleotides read TGTGCCAGCAGCTTAAGGGGTGATGGCTACACCTTC. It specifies CASSLRGDGYTF.

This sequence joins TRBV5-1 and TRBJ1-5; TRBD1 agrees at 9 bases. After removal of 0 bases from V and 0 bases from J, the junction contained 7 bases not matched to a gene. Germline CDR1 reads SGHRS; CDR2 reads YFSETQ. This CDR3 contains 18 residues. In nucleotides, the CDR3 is TGCGCCAGCAGCTTGGGACAGGGGGAACTATATAGCAATCAGCCCCAGCATTTT. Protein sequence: CASSLGQGELYSNQPQHF.

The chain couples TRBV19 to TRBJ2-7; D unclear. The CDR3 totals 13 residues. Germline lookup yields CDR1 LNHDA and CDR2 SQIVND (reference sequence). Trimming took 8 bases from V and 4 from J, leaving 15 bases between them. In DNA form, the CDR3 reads TGTGCCAGTGCACCCCGAGGTGGGTACGAGCAGTACTTC. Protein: CASAPRGGYEQYF.

CDR3 sequence reads: CASSPPNGGNQPQHF. The CDR3 DNA is TGTGCCAGCTCACCACCTAACGGGGGCAATCAGCCCCAGCATTTT. This sequence joins TRBV18 and TRBJ1-5; D is unclear. Germline CDR1 reads KGHSH; CDR2 reads LQKENI. The V and J ends lost 0 bases and 2 bases respectively, with 8 bases between them. CDR3 length: 15 residues.

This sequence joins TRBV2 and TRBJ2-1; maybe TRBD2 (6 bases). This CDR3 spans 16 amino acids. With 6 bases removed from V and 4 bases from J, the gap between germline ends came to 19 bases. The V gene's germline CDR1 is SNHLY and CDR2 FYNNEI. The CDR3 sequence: CASREGWGREYNEQFF. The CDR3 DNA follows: TGTGCCAGCAGGGAGGGGTGGGGCAGGGAATACAATGAGCAGTTCTTC.